This note documents a single T cell receptor (beta chain) sequence. Its target is unknown. Only one base separates this from a far larger clonotype, so it likely reflects a read error. Indicated time point: newly diagnosed GD, antithyroid drugs for less than 3 months. Extracted RNA from PBMCs served as the source of the TCR library. These data are taken from a study of regulatory T cells in long-lasting Graves disease. Study-wide findings and caveats: Persistent patients shared more public clonotypes (approximately 2,700) than newly diagnosed patients (about 1,000). Persistent Graves' disease cases displayed lower TCR diversity than newly diagnosed ones.

The TCR beta library used iRepertoire HTBI primers with Arm-PCR amplification of CDR3. TCRdb re-analysed the multiplex PCR reads in MiXCR, keeping a single row per CDR3 protein. The sample shows around 250,000 distinct CDR3 sequences, about 18% of them seen only once. Germline CDR1 reads SNHLY; CDR2 reads FYNNEI. This CDR3 comprises 13 residues. This sample was shared with a second study, whose subject was T cells in Graves' hyperthyroidism and ophthalmopathy. This second report adds: In the first-round RT-PCR of the TCR CDR3, the HTBI primer set was used.

The V and J genes are TRBV2 and TRBJ2-1; unclear D gene. The source material was peripheral blood mononuclear cells (PBMCs), sampled at new diagnosis, from a patient treated with antithyroid drugs. The receptor comes from a young woman with Graves disease. CDR3 DNA sequence: TGTGCCAGCAGCCACCTTTTAGGGAATGAGCAGTCCTTC. Protein product: CASSHLLGNEQSF.